This T cell receptor (beta chain) was recorded in a study of T cell repertoires in cytomegalovirus infection. Study in general: Evidence of both CMV infection and a matching HLA type came from public TCR beta signatures.

Trimming took 7 bases from V and 4 from J, leaving 16 bases between them. This CDR3 is 13 amino acids long. Germline V lookup: CDR1 SQVTM, CDR2 ANQGSEA. MiXCR, applied by TCRdb to the reads, yields one record per CDR3 protein. Of approximately 630,000 distinct CDR3 sequences in the sample, 20% to 25% were seen once. Regarding the study as a whole: CMV-specific TCR beta clonotypes restricted by HLA-C were the ones dominating the ex vivo response. Adding up the frequency of public TCR beta families identified people who carried CMV plus the relevant HLA.

Remarks on this clonotype: Its antigen is not known.

Material: CD8+ T cells from PBMCs. The chain recombines TRBV29-1 with TRBJ2-5; D perhaps matches TRBD2 (7 bases). The origin of this receptor is a human donor in good health (CMV status not recorded). Some clones in this sample may be carry-over from other donors' samples. Here the CDR3 reads CSAEGGAIETQYF. CDR3 DNA: TGCAGCGCCGAAGGGGGGGCCATAGAGACCCAGTACTTC.